This TCR beta chain was captured by sequencing in a study of T-cell reconstitution after alpha-beta-depleted transplantation in children. It was with unique molecular identifiers that the TCRbeta library was prepared. MiXCR was run by TCRdb on the PCR reads, yielding one entry per CDR3 protein. The sample lists 780,000 or so distinct CDR3 sequences, less than 20% occurring once. This clonotype has only a few counts. What it binds is unknown. Regarding the study as a whole: At the one-year point after transplant, T-cell counts and TCRbeta diversity were found to come mostly from T cells that had been newly produced. Surviving recipient T cells and thymic progenitors underlay high day-60 TCRbeta diversity in some patients. Several hundred expanded graft clones reportedly gave rise to the alpha-beta T cells present about two months after transplant.

The sequence derives from a male patient younger than 18 who had a stem cell transplant for acute lymphoblastic leukemia, so the T cells may come from the graft donor. Source: PBMCs, mostly from graft donor cells, taken 360 days after TCRalphabeta/CD19-depleted stem cell transplant.

CDR3 sequence: CASSQVQGNLGLAGEHEQYF. In nucleotides, the CDR3 is TGCGCCAGCAGCCAAGTCCAGGGGAATTTAGGGCTAGCGGGAGAGCACGAGCAGTACTTC. The chain uses TRBV4-3 and TRBJ2-7; TRBD2 agrees at 10 bases. This CDR3 spans 20 amino acids. The germline gives CDR1 LGHNA, CDR2 YSLEER. V was pared by 1 base and J by 5 bases, with 20 bases of the junction left unmatched.